This T cell receptor beta chain was identified in a study of cytomegalovirus exposure and HLA in healthy donors (dated by TCRdb to 2016 to 2017). Describing the broader study: An earlier analysis of about 560 of the donors reported approximately 280 Gb of sequence data and 117 million unique TCR beta sequences obtained from approximately 180 million T cells. An early release that covered about 600 HLA-typed donors contained around 300 gigabases of sequencing data and about 84 million unique TCR sequences. Across approximately 420 genotyped donors of the cohort, an average of roughly 250,000 unique TCR beta nucleotide sequences per donor were sequenced, and 15% to 20% of those sequences were non-productive. To decide whether each TCR beta V gene segment behaved as functional or pseudogenic, an earlier analysis of fewer than 750 of the donors relied on high-throughput TCR beta sequencing. Along with the roughly 710-subject first cohort, a separate validation cohort of over 90 different subjects was used. Several DR-DQ haplotypes were treated as single units for association and clustering because of strong linkage in the cohort. A later genetic analysis took genome-wide SNP genotypes for about 55% of the 666 donors and used that subset as a discovery cohort. The number of donors typed differed by locus, with 629-630 for A, B, C, DRB1 and DQB1, roughly 520 for DQA1, 606 for DPA1, and some 440 for DPB1. The study combined high-throughput TCR immunosequencing, statistical association of individual TCRs with disease status, and machine learning to predict cytomegalovirus infection status. A later analysis re-examined previously published TCR beta repertoires from more than 600 donors and added high-resolution HLA genotyping to investigate patterns of TCR occurrence. Every repertoire in the discovery cohort had been generated on one and the same sequencing platform. HLA typing covered class I and class II loci at four-digit resolution. Rather than using new phenotypic data, the later analysis identified candidate immune exposures from TCR beta sequences and from how often those sequences occurred across donors. Of the roughly 410 genotyped donors, less than 85% were placed in the genetic ancestry cluster associated with self-reported Caucasian donors. The aim of the study was to test whether cataloging public T cell receptors could identify signatures of past pathogen exposure. Donor age, sex, ethnicity and CMV serostatus were compiled together with the repertoire data. The study used immunosequencing to profile the T cell repertoires of approximately 690 subjects and linked those repertoires to cytomegalovirus serostatus. Results the study describes overall, beyond this receptor: The only immune exposure information available for the cohort was CMV serostatus. When HLA alleles, especially DR and DQ, strongly co-occurred, attributing TCR associations to individual alleles was difficult. A cluster of highly shared sequence variants was judged likely to represent a technical artifact of the sequencing pipeline. Linkage disequilibrium might explain the correlated functional status among segregating V segments, but an unknown experimental factor could not be excluded. Some IMGT-functional V segments, including TRBV6-2 and TRBV6-3, could not be told apart with the 87-base-pair reads, so those segments were excluded. In the study, around 150 TCR beta chains were listed as associated with cytomegalovirus. The authors suggested that the approach could potentially be extended to other disease states and immunological phenotypes. V-gene and J-gene trimming of TCR beta chains was associated with a missense DCLRE1C variant in a later genetic analysis, and the association was replicated in an independent cohort. Because counts were too low, roughly 17 rarely observed V segments, including chromosome 9 orphons, were left out of the earlier analysis of some 600 of the donors. At a false discovery rate of 0.05, a later analysis linked around 15,000 TCR beta sequences to specific HLA alleles. In a later genetic analysis, fewer N-insertions in productive TCRs were reported among donors in an Asian-associated ancestry cluster than the roughly 700-donor mean. Across donors, most TCR sequences were observed very rarely, whereas some public TCRs were present in many individuals. According to a later analysis, parvovirus B19, influenza, CMV and Epstein-Barr virus appeared linked to several top co-occurrence clusters. The classifier was reported to diagnose cytomegalovirus status with high specificity and sensitivity in both the original cohort and the validation cohort. In an earlier analysis of approximately 590 of the donors, most TCR beta V segments appeared in productive rearrangements about 87% or about 30% of the time, broadly matching IMGT annotations. In vitro tests confirmed that a few of the cytomegalovirus-associated TCR beta chains recognize cytomegalovirus antigens. A later analysis found that HLA-associated TCR beta chains were more clonally expanded and had lower generation probabilities than equally common non-associated chains. Most CMV-associated TCR beta chains appeared to be HLA-restricted in a later analysis, and the HLA associations seemed to be driven largely by CMV exposure. Because HLA typing was missing for some donors at each locus, association tests included only the typed subset. In a later analysis, the rate of TCR association differed among HLA loci, with DRB1 alleles having the most associated TCRs and HLA-C alleles having the fewest. A further reported finding was that TCR beta sequences accurately predicted the HLA-A and HLA-B alleles for most subjects in the first cohort. The presence/absence analyses assumed that sequencing depth was roughly uniform across donors, and that assumption may not be true. The cohort was sequenced for TCR beta chains only, and without alpha or paired-chain data the features that could be detected were limited.

In total, 630 or so healthy bone marrow donors made up the cohort. Cohort members were all nominally healthy when sampled, although unrecorded immune exposures were likely present. The donor was CMV seronegative and was included in the group of a few hundred seronegative cohort members. Each donor provided a peripheral blood sample, and peripheral blood mononuclear cells were used for TCR beta sequencing. The Qiagen DNeasy Blood Extraction Kit was used to extract genomic DNA from the blood cell samples. In regard to this clone: Its antigen target is currently unknown. Per-nucleotide qualities are absent, and no much larger clonotype sits a single base away.

For CDR1 and CDR2, the germline V gene (reference sequence) lists SEHNR and FQNEAQ. The CDR3 runs 14 amino acids, cysteine and phenylalanine included. Only CDR3 DNA is held: 42 bases, read in frame from base 1. At the junction V is shortened by 4 bases and J by 9 bases, with 16 bases in between. Library preparation employed the immunoSEQ multiplex PCR assay. A mixture of 60 forward primers for TCR Vbeta segments and 13 reverse primers for TCR Jbeta segments was used in the multiplex PCR. Amplification of the CDR3 region of rearranged TCR beta genes was performed with a multiplex PCR assay on genomic DNA. The Illumina HiSeq System was used to sequence the amplified TCR beta libraries as 87-base-pair reads. In the original analysis: Across the 670 or so repertoires, a later analysis counted roughly 77 million unique TCR beta chains, some 11 million of which were shared by at least two donors. A nearest-neighbor algorithm error-corrected the raw reads and collapsed the reads into unique sequences, merging closely related sequences to remove PCR and sequencing errors. Alignment of CDR3 sequences to IMGT reference sequences was used to assign V, D and J gene segments. Each retained sequence needed at least a six-nucleotide match to both a V gene segment and a J gene segment. Rearrangements were classified as productive when the CDR3 lacked stop codons and remained in frame with V and J, and all other rearrangements were classified as non-productive. CDR3 was defined by IMGT convention, running from the second conserved V-encoded cysteine to the conserved J-encoded phenylalanine. The earlier analysis of 587 of the donors excluded any sequence lacking an unambiguous match to a single V gene segment. In an earlier analysis of more than 500 of the donors, a V segment was called functional when productive rearrangements were above 56.7%, and segregating when the standard deviation between donors exceeded 5%. To diagnose cytomegalovirus status from the catalog of TCR beta chain sequences, a statistical classification framework was built. V and J gene assignment, in a later analysis, came from comparing TCR nucleotide sequences with IMGT/GENE-DB human TR gene sequences. In a later analysis, CDR3 sequences and most-parsimonious VDJ recombination scenarios were assigned using the TCRdist pipeline. A later analysis defined each TCR beta chain by its CDR3 amino acid sequence plus V-gene family, and excluded reads lacking a unique V-gene family. To address suspected cross-contamination and a sequencing artifact, a later analysis removed 592 highly shared, low-generation-probability nucleotide sequences. For each public chain, a later analysis derived a clonal expansion index from normalized ranks of inferred template counts within each repertoire. In a later analysis, generation probabilities were computed with a VDJ recombination model fitted to out-of-frame rearrangements, and the resulting probabilities were checked against IGoR. In a later analysis, hypergeometric tests were used to score TCR-TCR, TCR-HLA and TCR-CMV co-occurrence, with a repertoire-size bias correction applied to TCR pairs. To estimate false discovery rates, a later analysis permuted the HLA or CMV assignments 20 times. In a later analysis, co-occurring TCRs were grouped with DBSCAN, and TCRdist sequence similarity was added when clustering was performed within HLA-allele-positive subsets. Co-occurrence clustering excluded repertoires with fewer than 30,000 or more than 120,000 public chains, plus five with anomalous nucleotide sharing. Entries here come from immuneACCESS through TCRdb and include only in-frame sequences with V and J called. Some clones fail to appear in such tables; in the studies checked, an unresolved V gene covers under half of the shortfall, and the cause of the remainder is unknown. V, J and clone size are taken as reported in that table, and D and trimming were inferred from the DNA itself. Recorded for this sample are some 200,000 clones; about 85% of them occurred a single time. The ten largest clones capture around 4% of the sample.

This receptor was obtained from a man aged 45-65 years in good health and CMV-seronegative. The rearranged chain carries TRBV7-9 and TRBJ2-1; perhaps TRBD2 is the D gene, with 7 bases matching. Sequenced input: PBMCs. The CDR3 protein: CASSSGGGAGEQFF. The nucleotides are TGTGCCAGCAGCTCAGGAGGGGGGGCGGGTGAGCAGTTCTTC.